These 16 T cell receptor beta chains share one sample of origin, sequenced in a study of CD8+ T cells in alopecia areata. Sequencing relied on a cDNA template that was reverse transcribed from extracted RNA. The table came from immunoSEQ multiplex PCR; TCRdb's copy has only in-frame clones and leaves some out. The repertoire includes about 190,000 clones, about 60% of them detected once, and 14% to 15% sits in the top ten. The specimen comprised CD4+ T cells sorted from blood, sampled at week 0. The receptors were gathered from a human donor with alopecia areata.

The gene calls are TRBV7-9 and TRBJ1-6; no clear D gene. The CDR3 has 18 amino acids. V lost 5 bases and J 8 bases, leaving 25 bases between the germline ends. Germline CDR1 and CDR2: SEHNR and FQNEAQ (reference sequence). The CDR3 nucleotides are TGTGCCAGCAGCCCTCGGACCGCCCGTGGCCTAATTGATTCACCCCTCCACTTT. Encoded protein: CASSPRTARGLIDSPLHF.

This clone was counted between two and nine times. V gene TRBV12-5 combines with J gene TRBJ2-7; the D is unclear. Germline lookup yields CDR1 LGHNT and CDR2 FRNRAP. The V and J ends lost 1 base and 3 bases respectively, with 4 bases between them. There are 12 residues in the CDR3. Here the CDR3 reads CASGLGVYEQYF. CDR3 nucleotides: TGTGCTAGTGGTTTGGGAGTCTACGAGCAGTACTTC.

The V call is TRBV5-4, the J call TRBJ1-2, with a tentative D call TRBD1 (6 bases). Germline V lookup: CDR1 SGHNT, CDR2 YYREEE (reference sequence). This CDR3 has 17 amino acids. V lost 2 bases and J lost 2, with 19 bases in between. The CDR3 DNA reads as TGTGCCAGCAGCTTAGGACAGAACAACAACCCAAACTATGGCTACACCTTC. Translated: CASSLGQNNNPNYGYTF. The full variable domain, its missing parts supplied by reference TRBV5-4 and TRBJ1-2, is ETGVTQSPTHLIKTRGQQVTLRCSSQSGHNTVSWYQQALGQGPQFIFQYYREEENGRGNFPPRFSGLQFPNYSSELNVNALELDDSALYLCASSLGQNNNPNYGYTFGSGTRLTVV.

A remark on this clone: Additional DNA sequences in this sample encode the identical CDR3. The chain employs TRBV29-1 and TRBJ2-6; no reliable D call. In germline, CDR1 is SQVTM, CDR2 ANQGSEA. V lost 3 bases to trimming and J lost 2 bases, with 5 bases between them. The CDR3 loop spans 13 amino acids. The CDR3 bases are TGCAGCGTTGATGGACCTGGGGCCAACGTCCTGACTTTC. It translates to CSVDGPGANVLTF.

CDR3 sequence reads: CASSQVPEGMGSPLHF. In nucleotides, the CDR3 is TGTGCCAGCAGCCAAGTTCCGGAGGGTATGGGTTCACCCCTCCACTTT. V is TRBV4-2 and J is TRBJ1-6; D is ambiguous. This CDR3 spans 16 amino acids. Germline lookup yields CDR1 LGHNA and CDR2 YNFKEQ. V shed 1 base and J shed 9 bases, with 16 bases lying between them.

This clone has just a few counts. The genes are TRBV6-6 and TRBJ1-1; the match to TRBD1 covers 9 bases. There are 14 residues in the CDR3. Losses at the gene ends were 6 bases for V and 1 base for J; bases not matched to a gene: 3. CDR1 and CDR2 from the germline V gene are MNHNY and SVGAGI (reference sequence). The DNA of the CDR3 is TGTGCCAGCAGGGGACAGGGCACGAACACTGAAGCTTTCTTT. Protein: CASRGQGTNTEAFF.

Concerning this clone itself: In the same sample, other DNA sequences code for this CDR3. V is TRBV29-1 and J is TRBJ2-2; the D call may be TRBD1 or TRBD2 (5 bases each). From germline, CDR1 is SQVTM and CDR2 ANQGSEA. V was cut by 4 bases and J by 5 bases, with 8 bases left in between. CDR3 size: 12 residues. CDR3 DNA: TGCAGCGTTGCTGGGGGTACCGGGGAGCTGTTTTTT. Its translation is CSVAGGTGELFF.

This chain connects TRBV30 to TRBJ1-3; maybe TRBD1 (6 bases). The CDR3 has 16 residues. V was clipped by 2 bases and J by 8 bases, with 22 bases between them. The germline gives CDR1 GTSNPN, CDR2 SVGIG (reference sequence). The CDR3 DNA reads TGTGCCTGGAGTTCTCCTCGGGACACTCTCCGGGACACCATATATTTT. Translated: CAWSSPRDTLRDTIYF.

Written as DNA, the CDR3 is TGTGCCAGCAATCGCGGGGGGGAGAGCTATGGCTACACCTTC. It codes for CASNRGGESYGYTF. J is TRBJ1-2 and V is TRBV7-9; possibly TRBD1 for D (5 bases). The CDR3 is 14 amino acids. Germline V gene lookup returns CDR1 SEHNR and CDR2 FQNEAQ (reference sequence). Trimming took 7 bases from V and 4 from J, leaving 16 bases between them.

J is TRBJ2-6 and V is TRBV5-1; TRBD1 matches 9 bases. Germline trimming cut 0 bases from V and 3 bases from J; bases unmatched to any gene: 4. The germline V gene has CDR1 SGHRS and CDR2 YFSETQ. This CDR3 spans 17 amino acids. The CDR3 nucleotides read TGCGCCAGCAGCTTGGCCTGGACAGGGGATGGGGCCAACGTCCTGACTTTC. Translating gives CASSLAWTGDGANVLTF.

V gene TRBV30 combines with J gene TRBJ1-5; 9 bases map to TRBD1. Per germline, CDR1 GTSNPN and CDR2 SVGIG (reference sequence). The CDR3 extends over 17 amino acids. The junction had 9 bases not matched to a gene; V was cut back by 2 bases and J by 1 base. CDR3 nucleotides: TGTGCCTGGAGTCCCTGGGACAGGGAGATGAGCAATCAGCCCCAGCATTTT. Translated: CAWSPWDREMSNQPQHF.

The chain combines TRBV15 with TRBJ2-3; a weak D match, TRBD2 (5 bases). This CDR3 has 15 amino acids. The germline gives CDR1 LNHNV, CDR2 YYDKDF (reference sequence). Trimming cost V 5 bases and J 2 bases, with 14 bases left between them. CDR3 in amino acids: CATSESVLDTDTQYF. CDR3 DNA: TGTGCCACCAGCGAGAGCGTACTAGACACAGATACGCAGTATTTT.

The V gene is TRBV7-2, the J gene TRBJ2-1; TRBD1 matches 9 bases. Looked up from germline, CDR1 is SGHTA and CDR2 is FQGNSA. The CDR3 contains 15 residues. Trimming took 5 bases from V and 5 from J; bases not matched to a gene: 7. CDR3 bases: TGTGCCAGCAGCATTACAGGGGGCGCCCACAATGAGCAGTTCTTC. This sequence encodes CASSITGGAHNEQFF. Together with reference TRBV7-2 and TRBJ2-1, the CDR3 gives the full variable domain: GAGVSQSPSNKVTEKGKDVELRCDPISGHTALYWYRQSLGQGLEFLIYFQGNSAPDKSGLPSDRFSAERTGGSVSTLTIQRTQQEDSAVYLCASSITGGAHNEQFFGPGTRLTVL.

This clone showed up just once. J is TRBJ2-5 and V is TRBV4-1, with 11 bases that match TRBD1. After removal of 0 bases from V and 5 bases from J, the junction contained 2 bases not matched to a gene. This CDR3 comprises 15 residues. CDR1 is MGHRA and CDR2 is YSYEKL in the germline V gene. The CDR3 coding sequence is TGCGCCAGCAGCCAAGAGGGGACAGGGGGGGAGACCCAGTACTTC. Amino acids: CASSQEGTGGETQYF.

A few counts support this clone. The rearrangement uses TRBV30 and TRBJ1-4, with D perhaps TRBD1 (5 bases). V was trimmed by 1 base and J by 8 bases, leaving 17 bases between them. Per the germline V gene, CDR1 is GTSNPN and CDR2 is SVGIG (reference sequence). The CDR3 is 15 amino acids. The CDR3 loop is CAWSARVPTREKLFF. DNA of the CDR3: TGTGCCTGGAGTGCCAGGGTCCCAACTCGGGAAAAACTGTTTTTT. Full variable domain (remainder filled in from reference TRBV30 and TRBJ1-4): SQTIHQWPATLVQPVGSPLSLECTVEGTSNPNLYWYRQAAGRGLQLLFYSVGIGQISSEVPQNLSASRPQDRQFILSSKKLLLSDSGFYLCAWSARVPTREKLFFGSGTQLSVL.

CDR3 sequence (DNA): TGTGCCAGCAGCTTAAAGGGACTAGCGGGGGAGCAGTACTTC. Translation gives CASSLKGLAGEQYF. The V and J genes are TRBV7-3 and TRBJ2-7, with TRBD2 identical over 13 bases. The CDR3 runs 14 residues. After removal of 1 base from V and 7 bases from J, the junction contained 1 base not matched to a gene. Germline CDR1 is SGHTA and CDR2 is FQGTGA.